This TCR beta chain was observed in a study of human T cells and chemical hapten exposure. Study in general: Per-sample TCR yield variation was attributed mainly to small pooled library volume differences.

The template was total RNA from unfractionated whole blood. The CDR3 has 13 residues. Germline-derived CDR1 and CDR2 are SGHTA and FQGNSA. V lost 5 bases to trimming and J lost 2 bases; unmatched junction nucleotides: 0. The study, taken as a whole, reports: Following DPC sensitization, TCRs present above 1 in 1000 frequency showed no change.

Points on this clonotype: What it binds is unknown.

The library labeled individual cDNA molecules by adding unique molecular identifiers to them. TCRdb analysed the reads with MiXCR anew, one entry per CDR3 protein. Of under 300 distinct CDR3 sequences listed, 40% to 50% were seen once; the top ten hold more than 65%. Sequenced sample: whole blood. The clonotype originates from a human donor who had alopecia or was a healthy volunteer (not recorded which). Some clones in this sample may be carry-over from other donors' samples. This table probably holds off-target reads from a library built for another chain. The rearrangement links TRBV7-2 to TRBJ1-5; 7 nucleotides line up with TRBD1. CDR3 residues: CASSGQGNQPQHF. The CDR3 region has the DNA TGTGCCAGCAGCGGACAGGGCAATCAGCCCCAGCATTTT.